Below, 19 T cell receptor beta chains from the same sample are listed, as sequenced in a study of Graves' ophthalmopathy and Graves' hyperthyroidism. Amplified material comprised TCR beta CDR3 regions derived from RNA transcripts. In the first round, RT-PCR was carried out with HTBI primers, and a multiplex PCR formed the second round. TCRdb re-derived calls from the multiplex PCR reads in MiXCR, one entry per CDR3 protein. This sample yields over 500,000 distinct CDR3 sequences, of which around a fifth are seen a single time; 7.1% belongs to the top ten. Sequenced input: peripheral blood. The receptors come from a young woman with stable Graves' hyperthyroidism. Some clones in this sample may be carry-over from other donors' samples.

This chain uses TRBV19 with TRBJ2-7; 10 positions match TRBD1. Germline values: CDR1 LNHDA, CDR2 SQIVND (reference sequence). The trim removed 5 bases at V and 6 bases at J, leaving 4 bases unmatched. The CDR3 loop spans 13 amino acids. The CDR3 region is CASSAGQGTEQYF. In DNA, the CDR3 is TGTGCCAGTAGTGCGGGACAGGGGACCGAGCAGTACTTC.

This clonotype has a count of ten or more. The chain joins TRBV9 to TRBJ2-5, with TRBD2 identical over 8 bases. After removal of 0 bases from V and 3 bases from J, the junction contained 4 bases not matched to a gene. Germline CDR1 is SGDLS and CDR2 is YYNGEE. The CDR3 is 15 amino acids. The CDR3 here is CASSVVGSGEETQYF. The DNA of the CDR3 is TGTGCCAGCAGCGTAGTAGGTAGCGGGGAAGAGACCCAGTACTTC.

The table lists this clonotype with a few counts. The genes are TRBV12-3 or TRBV12-4 and TRBJ1-1; 7 bases map to TRBD1. The CDR3 runs to 14 residues. Trimming took 3 bases from V and 4 from J; bases not matched to a gene: 5. DNA for the CDR3: TGTGCCAGCAGTTTTGGCGCAGGGGGCACTGAAGCTTTCTTT. Its translation: CASSFGAGGTEAFF.

The J gene is TRBJ2-3, the V gene TRBV24-1, with unresolved D. CDR3 length equals 14 residues. Looked up from germline, CDR1 is KGHDR and CDR2 is SFDVKD. Trimming left V 8 bases short and J 2 bases short, with 13 bases between. The CDR3 nucleotides are TGTGCCACCAAAAGGGCAGGAGACACAGATACGCAGTATTTT. Encoded protein: CATKRAGDTDTQYF.

This clonotype appeared many times. A junction boundary mismatches the germline segment, possibly from a read error. The chain is built from TRBV27 and TRBJ1-1; 7 nucleotides line up with TRBD1. Looked up from germline, CDR1 is MNHEY and CDR2 is SMNVEV (reference sequence). This CDR3 contains 14 residues. The CDR3 loop reads CASSRTGLKTEAFF. The CDR3 DNA is TGTGCCAGCAGTCGGACAGGTTTGAAGACTGAAGCTTTCTTT.

In its sample, this clonotype was seen a few times. V and J are TRBV29-1 and TRBJ2-5; a weak D match, TRBD2 (6 bases). The CDR3 has 14 residues. The germline V and J ends were trimmed by 4 bases and 3 bases, with 15 bases remaining between them. From germline, CDR1 is SQVTM and CDR2 ANQGSEA. The CDR3 DNA follows: TGCAGCGTTGGAGGGGCTAGCGCTAAAGAGACCCAGTACTTC. This encodes CSVGGASAKETQYF.

This clonotype was counted many times. V and J are TRBV28 and TRBJ1-1; D is undetermined. The germline V gene encodes CDR1 MDHEN and CDR2 SYDVKM. This CDR3 spans 14 amino acids. Trimming cost V 7 bases and J 3 bases, with 15 bases left between them. DNA for the CDR3: TGTGCCAGCATAAAAAGGTCGCAAGACACTGAAGCTTTCTTT. Residues: CASIKRSQDTEAFF.

This clonotype was seen repeatedly, ten times or more. The gene calls are TRBV6-5 and TRBJ1-3; 7 bases are shared with TRBD1. The CDR3 is 17 residues long. Germline CDR1 and CDR2: MNHEY and SVGAGI. Unmatched junction bases numbered 9, after V lost 4 bases and J lost 0 bases. CDR3 protein: CASSSLDRDPSGNTIYF. The CDR3 bases are TGTGCCAGCAGTTCGCTCGACAGGGACCCCTCTGGAAACACCATATATTTT.

This clonotype has more than one count but fewer than ten. The rearrangement links TRBV27 to TRBJ1-2; no reliable D call. Trimming shortened V by 2 bases and J by 8 bases, and 15 bases separated the two germline ends. The V gene's germline CDR1 is MNHEY and CDR2 SMNVEV (reference sequence). The CDR3 extends over 14 amino acids. The CDR3 DNA reads as TGTGCCAGCAGTTTAAAGAACTCCCCTCTGGGCTACACCTTC. Amino acids: CASSLKNSPLGYTF.

This clonotype was seen at least ten times. The chain combines TRBV20-1 with TRBJ2-7; 9 positions match TRBD1. The CDR3 extends over 14 amino acids. CDR1 is DFQATT, CDR2 SNEGSKA, per germline (reference sequence). V shed 5 bases, J shed 1 base, and the junction held 6 bases outside the gene matches. DNA for the CDR3: TGCAGTGCTGTTGTAGGGACAGGGTCCTACGAGCAGTACTTC. Its protein product is CSAVVGTGSYEQYF.

This chain connects TRBV5-1 to TRBJ2-2, with D unclear. V was pared by 4 bases and J by 0 bases, with 16 bases between. Germline V gene sequence: CDR1 SGHRS, CDR2 YFSETQ. The CDR3 spans 17 residues. The CDR3 protein is CASSLRSGFANTGELFF. In DNA form, the CDR3 reads TGCGCCAGCAGCCTTCGCTCAGGTTTCGCGAACACCGGGGAGCTGTTTTTT.

The CDR3 nucleotides are TGTGCCAGCAGCCACGGGGACTCTCCGTACTTC. The encoded protein is CASSHGDSPYF. This sequence joins TRBV6-2 or TRBV6-3 and TRBJ2-5, with D possibly matching TRBD2 (6 bases). This CDR3 contains 11 residues. The V gene lost 6 bases and the J gene lost 13 bases, with 15 bases spanning the gap. Germline CDR1 reads MNHEY; CDR2 reads SVGEGT.

This clonotype was seen ten or more times. This chain joins TRBV12-3 or TRBV12-4 and TRBJ2-5; D assignment may be TRBD1 or TRBD2 (5 bases each). Trimming stripped 4 bases from V and 2 bases from J, with 8 bases between. This CDR3 has 13 residues. Written as DNA, the CDR3 is TGTGCCAGCAGTTGGGGGTGGCAAGAGACCCAGTACTTC. Its translation is CASSWGWQETQYF.

The chain couples TRBV29-1 to TRBJ2-5; 9 bases match TRBD1. V dropped 6 bases and J dropped 5; count of bases not matched to a gene: 10. CDR3 length: 14 amino acids. Per the germline V gene, CDR1 is SQVTM and CDR2 is ANQGSEA. The CDR3 spells CSVLQGAMRETQYF. The CDR3 DNA reads TGCAGCGTCTTACAGGGGGCAATGCGGGAGACCCAGTACTTC.

This clonotype was found many times. The rearrangement links TRBV19 to TRBJ1-2, with D perhaps matching TRBD1 (6 bases). Deletions cut 5 bases from V and 7 bases from J, with 23 bases between. Germline CDR1 LNHDA, CDR2 SQIVND (reference sequence). The CDR3 loop spans 16 amino acids. CDR3 loop: CASSPPFRQATSGYTF. The CDR3 DNA sequence: TGTGCCAGTAGTCCTCCTTTTCGACAGGCGACTAGTGGCTACACCTTC.

In its sample, this clonotype was seen a few times. This chain links TRBV30 with TRBJ1-5, with TRBD1 identical over 10 bases. The CDR3 is 16 amino acids. After removal of 3 bases from V and 4 bases from J, the junction contained 9 bases not matched to a gene. Germline values: CDR1 GTSNPN, CDR2 SVGIG (reference sequence). The CDR3 is CAWRRKTGGLNQPQHF. DNA of the CDR3: TGTGCCTGGAGGAGAAAGACAGGGGGCTTGAATCAGCCCCAGCATTTT.

This clonotype was counted a single time. This chain connects TRBV29-1 to TRBJ2-7; 8 bases line up with TRBD2. CDR1 and CDR2 (germline): SQVTM, ANQGSEA. The V segment lost 1 base and the J segment 2 bases; nucleotides outside the gene matches: 4. CDR3 length equals 14 residues. Here the CDR3 DNA reads TGCAGCGTTGAAGGCGGGACTAGGGCCTACGAGCAGTACTTC. It encodes CSVEGGTRAYEQYF.

Of note for this clonotype: One end of the junction is discordant with germline, which a read error may explain. In DNA form, the CDR3 reads TGTGCCGGCAGTGACGCAGGGACAGTGAGCTCCTATAATTCACCCCTCCACTTT. Protein: CAGSDAGTVSSYNSPLHF. V and J are TRBV6-1 and TRBJ1-6; 7 bases match TRBD1. Germline lookup yields CDR1 MNHNS and CDR2 SASEGT. The CDR3 contains 18 residues.

The chain combines TRBV24-1 with TRBJ2-2; D is tentatively TRBD1 or TRBD2 (5 bases each). Trimming cost V 4 bases and J 6 bases, with 14 bases left between them. Germline V lookup: CDR1 KGHDR, CDR2 SFDVKD. The CDR3 covers 15 residues. CDR3 DNA: TGTGCCACCAGTGACCCCACGGTGGGGGCCGGGGAGCTGTTTTTT. Translating it yields CATSDPTVGAGELFF.